This T cell receptor beta chain was retrieved from a study of Ad26.COV2.S vaccination and SARS-CoV-2 variants. Study context: Donor allocation was to the COV1001 Ad26.COV2.S trial arm. Ad26.COV2.S was injected intramuscularly once or twice, 56 days apart.

Sequencing was performed with immunoSEQ multiplex PCR; in TCRdb, only in-frame clones are kept and a portion is missing. This table has hundreds of thousands of clones, roughly 90% appearing once. CDR3 size: 13 residues. In germline, CDR1 is MNHEY, CDR2 SVGEGT. V was trimmed by 4 bases and J by 7 bases, leaving 13 bases between them. Treatment described: 15 to 20 received Ad26.COV2.S at low or high dose, single or two shots; roughly five received placebo; per-sample allocation not given. Sample collection was performed on day 63 after the first vaccine or placebo injection. An adult aged 18-55 years in Boston served as the donor.

The rearrangement uses TRBV6-2 or TRBV6-3 and TRBJ2-5; weak D call: TRBD2 (7 bases). The starting material was peripheral blood, obtained in a trial of Ad26.COV2.S vaccine versus placebo. This TCR was recovered from a person aged 18 to 59 who received the Ad26.COV2.S COVID-19 vaccine or a placebo. The CDR3 sequence: CASSSTGGATQYF. For the CDR3, the DNA is TGTGCCAGCAGTTCGACGGGGGGCGCGACCCAGTACTTC.